The 18 T cell receptor beta chains presented below share a single source sample, sequenced in a study of cytomegalovirus exposure and HLA in healthy donors. TCRdb's copy holds only in-frame clones and misses some; the assay was immunoSEQ multiplex PCR. The sample lists 220,000 or so clones, around four fifths seen once, with 5.5% to 6.5% in the top ten. The sequencing input was PBMCs. Receptor source: a woman aged 18-29 years in good health and CMV-seronegative.

Note on this clone: Other DNA sequences in this sample translate to the same CDR3. The chain is built from TRBV5-1 and TRBJ1-4, with D maybe TRBD1 (5 bases). Trimming removed 4 bases at V and 0 bases at J, with 10 bases between. This CDR3 is 15 amino acids long. Looked up from germline, CDR1 is SGHRS and CDR2 is YFSETQ. The CDR3, as DNA: TGCGCCAGCAGCCGTACGGGGGCAACTAATGAAAAACTGTTTTTT. This gives the protein CASSRTGATNEKLFF.

The chain uses TRBV6-5 and TRBJ2-2; D is tentatively TRBD1 or TRBD2 (5 bases each). Per germline, CDR1 MNHEY and CDR2 SVGAGI. The CDR3 extends over 15 amino acids. Trimming pared 3 bases from V and 0 bases from J, leaving 8 bases between. DNA for the CDR3: TGTGCCAGCAGTTATGAGGGGACGAACACCGGGGAGCTGTTTTTT. Translating gives CASSYEGTNTGELFF.

V gene TRBV5-6 combines with J gene TRBJ1-4; possibly TRBD1 for D (5 bases). The CDR3 extends over 19 amino acids. The V end was cut by 0 bases, the J end by 3 bases, with 21 bases between. Germline CDR1 reads SGHDT; CDR2 reads YYEEEE. CDR3 sequence reads: CASSLAAEPGGTPNEKLFF. CDR3 coding DNA: TGTGCCAGCAGCTTGGCCGCAGAACCCGGCGGGACCCCTAATGAAAAACTGTTTTTT.

The chain has TRBV5-6 and TRBJ2-2, with D perhaps TRBD1 (6 bases). The germline V gene has CDR1 SGHDT and CDR2 YYEEEE. The CDR3 length is 13 residues. V was shortened by 5 bases and J by 6 bases, with 11 bases between the two germline ends. The CDR3 is CASRRKGAGELFF. The CDR3 bases are TGTGCCAGCAGAAGGAAGGGGGCCGGGGAGCTGTTTTTT.

This chain connects TRBV10-1 to TRBJ2-7; TRBD2 might be the D (6 bases). The CDR3 length is 12 residues. The V end lost 8 bases, the J end lost 1 base, and 9 bases lay between the germline ends. CDR1 WNHNN and CDR2 SYGVQD come from the germline V gene (reference sequence). The CDR3 DNA reads as TGCGCCAGCTTCGGAGGGTCCTACGAGCAGTACTTC. Amino acids: CASFGGSYEQYF.

This chain joins TRBV25-1 and TRBJ1-1; D is undetermined. Trimming cost V 6 bases and J 1 base, with 9 bases left between them. CDR3 length: 13 residues. CDR1 is MGHDK, CDR2 SYGVNS, per germline. In DNA, the CDR3 is TGTGCCAGCAGGTTACATGGGAACACTGAAGCTTTCTTT. It specifies CASRLHGNTEAFF.

The CDR3: CASSLGENTEAFF. For the CDR3, the DNA is TGTGCCAGCAGTCTCGGAGAGAACACTGAAGCTTTCTTT. The genes are TRBV6-5 and TRBJ1-1; the D is unclear. V was clipped by 5 bases and J by 1 base, with 8 bases between them. CDR3 length: 13 amino acids. CDR1 is MNHEY, CDR2 SVGAGI, per germline.

In this sample, this clone turned up once. The CDR3 region has the DNA TGCGCCAGCCATGCGGGGGGGTATAGGACTGAAGCTTTCTTT. Translating gives CASHAGGYRTEAFF. The chain uses TRBV5-1 and TRBJ1-1; a possible D gene is TRBD1 (5 bases). Between the trimmed V and J ends, which lost 7 bases and 5 bases, there was a span of 18 bases. This CDR3 contains 14 residues. Germline V gene data show CDR1 as SGHRS and CDR2 as YFSETQ.

This clone was seen just once. This chain uses TRBV6-5 with TRBJ2-7, with 7 bases aligning to TRBD2. The junction had 6 bases not matched to a gene; V was cut back by 0 bases and J by 7 bases. Germline assignment: CDR1 MNHEY and CDR2 SVGAGI. CDR3 length: 14 residues. CDR3 protein: CASSYSAGAREQYF. The CDR3 bases are TGTGCCAGCAGTTACTCTGCGGGAGCTAGGGAGCAGTACTTC.

The rearrangement joins TRBV5-1 to TRBJ2-7, with TRBD1 matching 8 bases. V dropped 1 base and J dropped 5; count of bases not matched to a gene: 11. The CDR3 runs 16 residues. CDR1 is SGHRS, CDR2 YFSETQ, per germline. The CDR3 sequence: CASSLYPDRVGDEQYF. CDR3 nucleotides: TGCGCCAGCAGCTTGTACCCGGACAGGGTTGGAGACGAGCAGTACTTC.

A few counts support this clone. This same CDR3 is encoded by further DNA sequences in the sample. V usage is TRBV20-1 and J usage is TRBJ1-1; D is ambiguous. Trimming removed 1 base from V and 1 base from J, with 1 base in between. The CDR3 is 11 residues long. Germline lookup yields CDR1 DFQATT and CDR2 SNEGSKA (reference sequence). As DNA, the CDR3 is TGCAGTGCTAGAGGGAACACTGAAGCTTTCTTT. Its protein is CSARGNTEAFF.

This CDR3 is CASSILGRARSNQPQHF. The CDR3 bases are TGTGCCAGTAGTATTCTGGGGAGGGCTAGGAGCAATCAGCCCCAGCATTTT. This sequence joins TRBV19 and TRBJ1-5, with unresolved D. CDR1 is LNHDA, CDR2 SQIVND, per germline (reference sequence). The CDR3 contains 17 residues. V gave up 3 bases and J gave up 1 base, with 16 bases separating them.

This chain connects TRBV9 to TRBJ1-6; D gene unclear. Germline V gives CDR1 SGDLS, CDR2 YYNGEE. This CDR3 has 17 residues. Trimming took off 0 bases at V and 4 bases at J, with 14 bases between the two ends. The CDR3 loop is CASSVGRSAKYNSPLHF. For the CDR3, the DNA is TGTGCCAGCAGCGTAGGGCGGTCGGCAAAATATAATTCACCCCTCCACTTT.

Notes on this clone: This CDR3 is also generated by other DNA sequences in the sample. The rearrangement uses TRBV27 and TRBJ2-7; TRBD2 is a possible D gene (6 bases). The germline V gene encodes CDR1 MNHEY and CDR2 SMNVEV (reference sequence). The CDR3 runs 13 residues. The germline V and J ends were trimmed by 2 bases and 1 base, with 6 bases remaining between them. CDR3: CASSLGGSYEQYF. The CDR3 DNA sequence: TGTGCCAGCAGTTTAGGGGGGTCCTACGAGCAGTACTTC.

This chain joins TRBV27 and TRBJ2-1; TRBD2 agrees at 12 bases. Germline assignment: CDR1 MNHEY and CDR2 SMNVEV (reference sequence). This CDR3 comprises 15 residues. V dropped 0 bases and J dropped 9; count of bases not matched to a gene: 3. Here the CDR3 reads CASSLSRLAGAEQFF. The CDR3 DNA reads as TGTGCCAGCAGTTTATCGCGACTAGCGGGAGCTGAGCAGTTCTTC.

The chain links TRBV9 to TRBJ1-2; weak D call: TRBD1 (5 bases). Trimming removed 2 bases at V and 4 bases at J, with 18 bases between. CDR1 and CDR2 (germline): SGDLS, YYNGEE. The CDR3 runs to 16 residues. The CDR3 DNA follows: TGTGCCAGCAGCGTCGGAGGTGGGGGTTTTAGCTATGGCTACACCTTC. Translated, it gives CASSVGGGGFSYGYTF.

This chain connects TRBV12-2 to TRBJ2-7; the DNA was not compared with TRBD2, the D call given in the table. TRBV12-2 has pseudogene status. The CDR3 covers 15 residues. CDR3 in amino acids: CASRLGSTGTGEQYF. The CDR3 nucleotides are TGTGCAAGTCGCTTAGGGTCCACCGGGACTGGTGAGCAGTACTTC.

The rearrangement joins TRBV6-1 to TRBJ2-1; no reliable D call. Looked up from germline, CDR1 is MNHNS and CDR2 is SASEGT. The CDR3 totals 13 residues. V dropped 5 bases and J dropped 4 bases, with 9 bases sitting between them. The CDR3 loop is CASSKSLYNEQFF. CDR3 nucleotides: TGTGCCAGCAGTAAGTCCCTGTACAATGAGCAGTTCTTC.